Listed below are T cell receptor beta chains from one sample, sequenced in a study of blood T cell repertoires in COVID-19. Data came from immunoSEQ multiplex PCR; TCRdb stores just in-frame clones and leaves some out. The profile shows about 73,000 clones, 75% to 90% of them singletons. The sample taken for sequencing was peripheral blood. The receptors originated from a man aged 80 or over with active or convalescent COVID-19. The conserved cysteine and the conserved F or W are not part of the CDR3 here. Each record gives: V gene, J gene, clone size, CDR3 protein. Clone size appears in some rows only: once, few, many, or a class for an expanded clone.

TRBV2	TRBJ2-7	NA	ASRVEGGKYEQY
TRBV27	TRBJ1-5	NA	ASSRKDNQPQH
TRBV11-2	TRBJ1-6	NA	ASSGRDRSSYNSPLH
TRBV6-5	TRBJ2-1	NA	ASSLQGNEQF
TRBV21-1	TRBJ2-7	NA	ASSKCGRGSYEQY
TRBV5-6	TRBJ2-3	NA	ASSLVRGNTQY
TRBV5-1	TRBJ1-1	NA	ASSLGGWGNTEAF
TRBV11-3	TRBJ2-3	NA	ASSLEGTSSDTQY
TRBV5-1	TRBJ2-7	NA	ASRRGQSSYEQY
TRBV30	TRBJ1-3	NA	AWRRFTRISGNTIY
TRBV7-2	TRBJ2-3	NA	ASSLVGATDTQY
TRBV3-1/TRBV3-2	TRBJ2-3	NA	ASSQGKSVSSTDTQY
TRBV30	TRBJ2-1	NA	AWSVLAGGVNEQF
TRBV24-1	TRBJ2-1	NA	ATSRDWGDNEQF
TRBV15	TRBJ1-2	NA	ATSRVTGGDYGYT
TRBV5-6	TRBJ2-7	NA	AGSPRERLPVGEQY
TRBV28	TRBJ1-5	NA	ASSLEDRGNQPQH
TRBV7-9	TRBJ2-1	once	ASSPTGSGAVGEQF
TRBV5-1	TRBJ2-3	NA	ASSQGLATDTQY
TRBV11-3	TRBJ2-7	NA	ASSFRGVPEQY
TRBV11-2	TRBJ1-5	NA	ASSLGEGGNQPQH
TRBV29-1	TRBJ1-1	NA	SVDTHTEAF
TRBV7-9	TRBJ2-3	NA	ASSLGTSGDTQY
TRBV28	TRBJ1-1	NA	ASSLVWGEDTEAF
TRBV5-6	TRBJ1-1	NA	ASSIGTGGLTF
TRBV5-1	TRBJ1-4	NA	ASSKEQGRDEKLF
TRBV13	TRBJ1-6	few	ASSTRDRFLYNSPLH
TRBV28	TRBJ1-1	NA	ASSRQDVPTEAF
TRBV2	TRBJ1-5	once	ASDRQGSQPQH
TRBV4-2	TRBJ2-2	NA	ASSQVTSGRSTGELF
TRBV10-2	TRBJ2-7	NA	ASSMGGSNYEQY
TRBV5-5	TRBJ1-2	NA	ASSPEHAKIYGYT
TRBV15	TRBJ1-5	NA	ATSLDRNYNQPQH
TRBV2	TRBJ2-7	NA	ASRPGLDPYEQY
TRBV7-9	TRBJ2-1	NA	ASSLAPKGQGNDNEQF
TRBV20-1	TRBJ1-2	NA	SVHEGGGYT
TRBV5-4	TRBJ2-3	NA	ASSLGGGVGSDTQY
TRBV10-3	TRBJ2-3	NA	AISDGLAGKGDTQY
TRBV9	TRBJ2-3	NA	ASTMGGSGDTQY
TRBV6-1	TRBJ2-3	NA	ASSEVSWSSTDTQY
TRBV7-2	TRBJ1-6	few	ASSFSSYNSPLH
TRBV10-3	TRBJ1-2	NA	AIRGPRAGGYT
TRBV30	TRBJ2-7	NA	AWSAWTGTGGKY
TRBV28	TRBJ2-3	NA	ASSSRREGPDTQY
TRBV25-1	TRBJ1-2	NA	ASSRSRDRGYGYT
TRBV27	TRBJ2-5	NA	ASSLGAGVETQY
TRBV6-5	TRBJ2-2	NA	ASSYGIERNTGELF
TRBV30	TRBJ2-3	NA	AWSGASGRGTDTQY
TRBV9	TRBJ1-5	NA	ASSVEVSSNQPQH
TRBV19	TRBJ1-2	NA	ASSVGTGRYGYT
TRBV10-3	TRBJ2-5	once	AISESLASETQY